The rows below give T cell receptor beta chains drawn from one sample of a study of identical twins. Via MiXCR, TCRdb re-called the 5' RACE reads, giving one row per CDR3 protein. The table has around 680,000 distinct CDR3 sequences, around 8.3% seen once. The sample also formed part of further work on yellow fever vaccine responses in identical twins.

What was sequenced was PBMCs. The receptors were sampled from a woman younger than 30 in good health. CDR3s include the opening cysteine and the closing phenylalanine or tryptophan. D genes are given only for firm matches. The size field is filled for only some rows; it gives once, few, many or a size class.

abundance: many; v_gene: TRBV4-3; d_gene: NA; j_gene: TRBJ2-3; CDR3nt: TGCGCCAGCAGCCAAGAATCGGCAGGGGATTACACAGATACGCAGTATTTT; CDR3aa: CASSQESAGDYTDTQYF
abundance: few; v_gene: TRBV28; d_gene: NA; j_gene: TRBJ2-4; CDR3nt: TGTGCCAGCAGTTTCGGGGTCAGCAAAATTTTAGCCAAAAACATTCAGTACTTC; CDR3aa: CASSFGVSKILAKNIQYF
abundance: NA; v_gene: TRBV18; d_gene: NA; j_gene: TRBJ1-6; CDR3nt: TGTGCCAGCTCACAAAATCGCCAACCAGAGTCACCCCTCCACTTT; CDR3aa: CASSQNRQPESPLHF
abundance: few; v_gene: TRBV4-3; d_gene: NA; j_gene: TRBJ2-1; CDR3nt: TGCGCCAGCAGCCAAGATGAGAGGAGCGGATACAATGAGCAGTTCTTC; CDR3aa: CASSQDERSGYNEQFF
abundance: NA; v_gene: TRBV7-2; d_gene: TRBD2; j_gene: TRBJ2-3; CDR3nt: TGTGCCAGCAGCCCCCGGGAGGCGGCAGATACGCAGTATTTT; CDR3aa: CASSPREAADTQYF
abundance: few; v_gene: TRBV7-2; d_gene: TRBD2; j_gene: TRBJ2-3; CDR3nt: TGTGCCAGCAGCTTAGCGCGACTAGCGGGGGGGCCCGAAGAAACAGATACGCAGTATTTT; CDR3aa: CASSLARLAGGPEETDTQYF
abundance: NA; v_gene: TRBV28; d_gene: NA; j_gene: TRBJ2-7; CDR3nt: TGTGCCAGCAGCCCCCATGCAGGGTCCTACGAGCAGTACTTC; CDR3aa: CASSPHAGSYEQYF
abundance: NA; v_gene: TRBV5-8; d_gene: TRBD2; j_gene: TRBJ2-2; CDR3nt: TGTGCCAGCAGCTCCAGGACTAGCTCGAACACCGGGGAGCTGTTTTTT; CDR3aa: CASSSRTSSNTGELFF
abundance: many; v_gene: TRBV12-3/TRBV12-4; d_gene: TRBD2; j_gene: TRBJ2-2; CDR3nt: TGTGCCAGCAGCCCGGGACTAGTGAGGGAGCTGTTTTTT; CDR3aa: CASSPGLVRELFF
abundance: NA; v_gene: TRBV6-5; d_gene: NA; j_gene: TRBJ2-3; CDR3nt: TGTGCCAGCAGTTACCTCCCAGACACAGATACGCAGTATTTT; CDR3aa: CASSYLPDTDTQYF
abundance: many; v_gene: TRBV28; d_gene: NA; j_gene: TRBJ2-7; CDR3nt: TGTGCCAGCACCCGGGGGGGACAGAGTTACGAGCAGTACTTC; CDR3aa: CASTRGGQSYEQYF
abundance: many; v_gene: TRBV28; d_gene: NA; j_gene: TRBJ2-1; CDR3nt: TGTGCCAGCACCCAGGCGGGTCGTGGGAACAATGAGCAGTTCTTC; CDR3aa: CASTQAGRGNNEQFF
abundance: NA; v_gene: TRBV25-1; d_gene: NA; j_gene: TRBJ1-2; CDR3nt: TGTGCCAGCATGTCGGGTAACTATGGCTACACCTTC; CDR3aa: CASMSGNYGYTF
abundance: NA; v_gene: TRBV10-3; d_gene: NA; j_gene: TRBJ2-7; CDR3nt: TGTGCCATCAGTGAGTCCGGGGTTGGCTACGAGCAGTACTTC; CDR3aa: CAISESGVGYEQYF
abundance: NA; v_gene: TRBV7-9; d_gene: TRBD2; j_gene: TRBJ2-7; CDR3nt: TGTGCCAGCAGCCCAGGTGGGCTAGCGGGGGACTACAACGAGCAGTACTTC; CDR3aa: CASSPGGLAGDYNEQYF
abundance: NA; v_gene: TRBV2; d_gene: NA; j_gene: TRBJ2-3; CDR3nt: TGTGCCAGCAGAGCCTCCGGGACCACGACTGGAGATACGCAGTATTTT; CDR3aa: CASRASGTTTGDTQYF
abundance: NA; v_gene: TRBV4-3; d_gene: NA; j_gene: TRBJ2-7; CDR3nt: TGCGCCAGCAGCCAACCGGGACTCATCTACGAGCAGTACTTC; CDR3aa: CASSQPGLIYEQYF
abundance: few; v_gene: TRBV9; d_gene: NA; j_gene: TRBJ1-5; CDR3nt: TGTGCCAGCAGCGAACACGATAGCAATCAGCCCCAGCATTTT; CDR3aa: CASSEHDSNQPQHF
abundance: NA; v_gene: TRBV7-2; d_gene: TRBD2; j_gene: TRBJ2-7; CDR3nt: TGTGCCAGCAGCCAAGACAGATGGGACTATTACGAGCAGTACTTC; CDR3aa: CASSQDRWDYYEQYF
abundance: many; v_gene: TRBV7-9; d_gene: NA; j_gene: TRBJ2-1; CDR3nt: TGTGCCAGCAGCTACCCAGTACAGGGCTACAATGAGCAGTTCTTC; CDR3aa: CASSYPVQGYNEQFF
abundance: few; v_gene: TRBV20-1; d_gene: NA; j_gene: TRBJ1-3; CDR3nt: TGCAGTGCCCCCCAGGGGTGGGGTAACACCATATATTTT; CDR3aa: CSAPQGWGNTIYF
abundance: NA; v_gene: TRBV12-3/TRBV12-4; d_gene: NA; j_gene: TRBJ1-6; CDR3nt: TGTGCCAGCAGGGTGTCAACAAATACGGCACCCCTCCACTTT; CDR3aa: CASRVSTNTAPLHF
abundance: NA; v_gene: TRBV20-1; d_gene: NA; j_gene: TRBJ1-6; CDR3nt: TGCAGTGCTAGAGCCCACAAGAGCTCCTATAATTCACCCCTCCACTTT; CDR3aa: CSARAHKSSYNSPLHF
abundance: few; v_gene: TRBV10-3; d_gene: TRBD1; j_gene: TRBJ2-2; CDR3nt: TGTGCCATCAGCTTATCGTGGACAGGGGGGTCCGGGGAGCTGTTTTTT; CDR3aa: CAISLSWTGGSGELFF
abundance: many; v_gene: TRBV10-1; d_gene: NA; j_gene: TRBJ2-5; CDR3nt: TGCGCCAGCAGTGAGTCGAAGAGACGCGGGGAGACCCAGTACTTC; CDR3aa: CASSESKRRGETQYF
abundance: NA; v_gene: TRBV29-1; d_gene: NA; j_gene: TRBJ2-1; CDR3nt: TGCAGCGCAAGATACAATGAGCAGTTCTTC; CDR3aa: CSARYNEQFF
abundance: few; v_gene: TRBV29-1; d_gene: NA; j_gene: TRBJ1-2; CDR3nt: TGCAGCGTTGTAGAGGGAGACTATGGCTACACCTTC; CDR3aa: CSVVEGDYGYTF
abundance: many; v_gene: TRBV5-1; d_gene: TRBD1; j_gene: TRBJ2-7; CDR3nt: TGCGCCAGCAGCGTCGGGACAGGTGAGGGCTACGAGCAGTACTTC; CDR3aa: CASSVGTGEGYEQYF
abundance: few; v_gene: TRBV7-2; d_gene: NA; j_gene: TRBJ2-5; CDR3nt: TGTGCCAGCAGCTTAGAGACAGTCCAAGAGACCCAGTACTTC; CDR3aa: CASSLETVQETQYF
abundance: few; v_gene: TRBV5-1; d_gene: NA; j_gene: TRBJ1-4; CDR3nt: TGCGCCAGCAGCTTGGTCGGGAGTCTACATAATGAAAAACTGTTTTTT; CDR3aa: CASSLVGSLHNEKLFF
abundance: NA; v_gene: TRBV28; d_gene: NA; j_gene: TRBJ2-5; CDR3nt: TGTGCCAGCAGTCCGGGGGCGGTGCAGACCCAGTACTTC; CDR3aa: CASSPGAVQTQYF
abundance: few; v_gene: TRBV7-9; d_gene: TRBD1; j_gene: TRBJ2-1; CDR3nt: TGTGCTAACGGGGACAGGGGTGATCGCTACAATGAGCAGTTCTTC; CDR3aa: CANGDRGDRYNEQFF
abundance: few; v_gene: TRBV5-6; d_gene: TRBD2; j_gene: TRBJ2-5; CDR3nt: TGTGCCAGCAGCTTGAGTCGCGGGGGTATTCAAGAGACCCAGTACTTC; CDR3aa: CASSLSRGGIQETQYF
abundance: many; v_gene: TRBV11-2; d_gene: NA; j_gene: TRBJ2-7; CDR3nt: TGTGCCAGCAGCTCGGACTTCTACGAGCAGTACTTC; CDR3aa: CASSSDFYEQYF
abundance: few; v_gene: TRBV28; d_gene: TRBD2; j_gene: TRBJ2-7; CDR3nt: TGTGCCAGCAACGTAGAGCGGGAGAGATACGAGCAGTACTTC; CDR3aa: CASNVERERYEQYF
abundance: few; v_gene: TRBV21-1; d_gene: NA; j_gene: TRBJ2-7; CDR3nt: TGTGCCAGCAGCAAAGCGCCAGCGGGGGGCCTCCACGAGCAGTACTTC; CDR3aa: CASSKAPAGGLHEQYF
abundance: NA; v_gene: TRBV5-4; d_gene: NA; j_gene: TRBJ2-7; CDR3nt: TGTGCCAGCAGCCAGGAACAGGGCTCTCACGAGCAGTACTTC; CDR3aa: CASSQEQGSHEQYF
abundance: few; v_gene: TRBV20-1; d_gene: NA; j_gene: TRBJ2-1; CDR3nt: TGCAGTGCTAGATACGAGGCGGGTGAGCAGTTCTTC; CDR3aa: CSARYEAGEQFF
abundance: few; v_gene: TRBV20-1; d_gene: TRBD2; j_gene: TRBJ2-5; CDR3nt: TGCAGTGCAAGTCTAGCGGGGGGGCAAAAGACCCAGTACTTC; CDR3aa: CSASLAGGQKTQYF
abundance: many; v_gene: TRBV29-1; d_gene: NA; j_gene: TRBJ2-2; CDR3nt: TGCAGCGTTGAAGTTGGGGGTATCGGCACCGGGGAGCTGTTTTTT; CDR3aa: CSVEVGGIGTGELFF
abundance: NA; v_gene: TRBV10-3; d_gene: NA; j_gene: TRBJ2-1; CDR3nt: TGTGCCATCAGTGAGTCGGCTAGCCCGAACAATGAGCAGTTCTTC; CDR3aa: CAISESASPNNEQFF
abundance: NA; v_gene: TRBV5-4; d_gene: NA; j_gene: TRBJ2-1; CDR3nt: TGTGCCAGCAGCCCCACCGGGGACTCCTACAATGAGCAGTTCTTC; CDR3aa: CASSPTGDSYNEQFF
abundance: many; v_gene: TRBV10-3; d_gene: NA; j_gene: TRBJ2-7; CDR3nt: TGTGCCATCAGTGAAGATTTTCGCAGCGAGCAGTACTTC; CDR3aa: CAISEDFRSEQYF
abundance: few; v_gene: TRBV5-5; d_gene: TRBD1; j_gene: TRBJ2-7; CDR3nt: TGTGCCAGCAGCCCCACAGGGGGCGGTTACGAGCAGTACTTC; CDR3aa: CASSPTGGGYEQYF
abundance: NA; v_gene: TRBV29-1; d_gene: NA; j_gene: TRBJ2-5; CDR3nt: TGCAGCGTTCTCGATGGACAGACCCAGTACTTC; CDR3aa: CSVLDGQTQYF
abundance: few; v_gene: TRBV24-1; d_gene: NA; j_gene: TRBJ2-5; CDR3nt: TGTGCCACCAGTGACACCGGATCGGAGACCCAGTACTTC; CDR3aa: CATSDTGSETQYF
abundance: many; v_gene: TRBV25-1; d_gene: TRBD2; j_gene: TRBJ2-4; CDR3nt: TGTGCCAGCAGTGAGCAGCGGGAGGGCCTCCGGGCAAGAAACATTCAGTACTTC; CDR3aa: CASSEQREGLRARNIQYF
abundance: NA; v_gene: TRBV6-6; d_gene: NA; j_gene: TRBJ2-4; CDR3nt: TGTGCAAGCGCTGAAATACAAAACATTCAGTACTTC; CDR3aa: CASAEIQNIQYF
abundance: many; v_gene: TRBV28; d_gene: NA; j_gene: TRBJ2-3; CDR3nt: TGTGCCAGCAGTGCCATCGGGGGGCTAAAGTATTTT; CDR3aa: CASSAIGGLKYF
abundance: NA; v_gene: TRBV27; d_gene: NA; j_gene: TRBJ2-5; CDR3nt: TGTGCCACCAATCGCGAGGGCTCCCCAAGGGAGACCCAGTACTTC; CDR3aa: CATNREGSPRETQYF
abundance: few; v_gene: TRBV2; d_gene: NA; j_gene: TRBJ2-1; CDR3nt: TGTGCCAGCAGTGAGGGGTCCCCTTTGGCGTCCAATGAGCAGTTCTTC; CDR3aa: CASSEGSPLASNEQFF
abundance: few; v_gene: TRBV5-1; d_gene: NA; j_gene: TRBJ2-1; CDR3nt: TGCGCCACCTCGCGGGGAGGTGAGCAGTTCTTC; CDR3aa: CATSRGGEQFF
abundance: NA; v_gene: TRBV24-1; d_gene: NA; j_gene: TRBJ2-5; CDR3nt: TGTGCCACCAGTGAACAAGGACGAGAGACCCAGTACTTC; CDR3aa: CATSEQGRETQYF
abundance: once; v_gene: TRBV24-1; d_gene: TRBD1; j_gene: TRBJ2-7; CDR3nt: TGTGCCACCAGTGACCGTGACAGGGGGCTTCCCTACGAGCAGTACTTC; CDR3aa: CATSDRDRGLPYEQYF
abundance: NA; v_gene: TRBV7-6; d_gene: NA; j_gene: TRBJ2-7; CDR3nt: TGTGCCAGCAGCTCTGGGGAGCTCACCTACGAGCAGTACTTC; CDR3aa: CASSSGELTYEQYF
abundance: many; v_gene: TRBV7-9; d_gene: NA; j_gene: TRBJ2-5; CDR3nt: TGTGCCAGCAGCTGGGACTACCAAGAGACCCAGTACTTC; CDR3aa: CASSWDYQETQYF
abundance: NA; v_gene: TRBV6-2/TRBV6-3; d_gene: TRBD1; j_gene: TRBJ2-6; CDR3nt: TGTGCCAGCAGGGACAGGGGGCTTGGGGCCAACGTCCTGACTTTC; CDR3aa: CASRDRGLGANVLTF
abundance: many; v_gene: TRBV5-1; d_gene: TRBD2; j_gene: TRBJ2-3; CDR3nt: TGCGCCAGCAAGACGACTAGCGGGGGGGACAGAGATACGCAGTATTTT; CDR3aa: CASKTTSGGDRDTQYF
abundance: NA; v_gene: TRBV4-3; d_gene: TRBD1; j_gene: TRBJ2-7; CDR3nt: TGCGCCAGCAGCAATGGACAGGTAACCTACGAGCAGTACTTC; CDR3aa: CASSNGQVTYEQYF